The present T cell receptor (beta chain) was sequenced within a study of cytomegalovirus exposure and HLA in healthy donors. Whole-study context: Drawn from HLA-typed donors, about 85 million unique TCRs were held in an early data release. Study-wide points: Donors were assumed by presence/absence analyses to have roughly uniform sequencing depth.

As concerns this clone: Antigen unknown.

The PCR was carried out with 60 Vbeta primers and 13 Jbeta primers. Data came from immunoSEQ multiplex PCR; TCRdb stores just in-frame clones and leaves some out. The sample includes around 150,000 clones, around 80% of them seen just once. The CDR3 spans 13 residues. Germline CDR1 is WNHNN and CDR2 is SYGVQD (reference sequence). Trimming pared 0 bases from V and 6 bases from J, leaving 8 bases between. Sequenced material: PBMCs. The rearrangement links TRBV10-1 to TRBJ1-2; no reliable D call. The TCR sequence derives from a male donor in good health and CMV-seropositive. The CDR3 sequence is CASSESRGDGYTF. CDR3 DNA: TGCGCCAGCAGTGAGTCTCGGGGAGATGGCTACACCTTC.